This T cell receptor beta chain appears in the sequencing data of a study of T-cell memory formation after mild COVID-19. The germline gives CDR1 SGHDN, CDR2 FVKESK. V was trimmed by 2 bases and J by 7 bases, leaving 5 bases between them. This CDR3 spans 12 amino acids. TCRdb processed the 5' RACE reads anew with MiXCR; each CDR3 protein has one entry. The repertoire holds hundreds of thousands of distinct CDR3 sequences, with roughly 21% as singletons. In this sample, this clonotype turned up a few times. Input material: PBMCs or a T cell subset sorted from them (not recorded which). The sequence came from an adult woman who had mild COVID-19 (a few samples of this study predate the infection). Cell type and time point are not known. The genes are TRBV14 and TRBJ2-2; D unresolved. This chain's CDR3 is CASSQSIGELFF. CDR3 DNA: TGTGCCAGCAGCCAAAGTATCGGGGAGCTGTTTTTT.